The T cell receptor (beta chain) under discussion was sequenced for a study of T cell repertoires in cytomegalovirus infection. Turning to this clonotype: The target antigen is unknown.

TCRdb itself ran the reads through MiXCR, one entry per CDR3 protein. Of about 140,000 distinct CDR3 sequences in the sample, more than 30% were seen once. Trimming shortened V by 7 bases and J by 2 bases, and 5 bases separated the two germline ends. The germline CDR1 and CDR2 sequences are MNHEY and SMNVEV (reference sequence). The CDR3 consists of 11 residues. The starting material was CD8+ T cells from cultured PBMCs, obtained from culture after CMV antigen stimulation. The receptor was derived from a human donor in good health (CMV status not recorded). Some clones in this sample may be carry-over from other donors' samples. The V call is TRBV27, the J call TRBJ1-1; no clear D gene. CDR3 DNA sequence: TGTGCCAGCATCGATAACACTGAAGCTTTCTTT. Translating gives CASIDNTEAFF.